This T cell receptor (beta chain) was retrieved from a study of T cells after yellow fever vaccination. Whole-study context: The fractions with low cell numbers were processed using SMART-Seq v4 Ultra Low Input. Study conclusions and caveats: Most primary-vaccination clones reappeared after the booster (approximately 95% CD4, about 87% CD8). Just a small share of clonotypes turned up in the CD4 compartment as well as the CD8 compartment. Researchers cautioned that FACS-sorted repertoires could harbor abundant clonotypes contaminating from the bulk population.

TCRdb processed the 5' RACE reads anew with MiXCR; each CDR3 protein has one entry. The sample lists 60,000 to 85,000 distinct CDR3 sequences, just over 6.5% occurring once. The germline V gene has CDR1 MNHEY and CDR2 SMNVEV (reference sequence). The CDR3 has 16 amino acids. The V segment lost 2 bases and the J segment 2 bases; nucleotides outside the gene matches: 7. This clonotype appeared many times. Its antigen remains unidentified. Sequenced material: CD8+ T cells sorted from PBMCs, taken about 49 days after the first yellow fever vaccination. This TCR came from a man younger than 35 who received the YFV17D yellow fever vaccine. V is TRBV27 and J is TRBJ2-7, with 9 bases fitting TRBD2. CDR3 DNA: TGTGCCAGCAGTTTAAGGGCTAGCGGGGTTACCTACGAGCAGTACTTC. Translation gives CASSLRASGVTYEQYF.